These 2 T cell receptor beta chains were all obtained from the same sample, sequenced in a study of response to subunit inactivated influenza vaccine. TCRdb called the RT-PCR reads again in MiXCR, with one record for every CDR3 protein. The top ten clones hold around a tenth of a sample with approximately 290,000 distinct CDR3 sequences, about 20% of them seen once. This specimen was PBMCs from blood, taken less than 22 months after vaccination. Receptors originate from a man in his fifties or sixties who received an inactivated influenza vaccine.

V usage is TRBV27 and J usage is TRBJ2-1, with D hard to call. CDR3 length: 14 residues. Germline V lookup: CDR1 MNHEY, CDR2 SMNVEV (reference sequence). V lost 3 bases and J lost 10, with 16 bases in between. The CDR3 loop reads CASSFFRVPTEQFF. DNA for the CDR3: TGTGCCAGCAGTTTTTTTCGCGTCCCTACGGAGCAGTTCTTC.

This clonotype was recorded a few times. The chain couples TRBV5-5 to TRBJ2-5; 8 bases are shared with TRBD2. The ends lost 3 bases at V and 4 bases at J; junction bases unmatched: 5. CDR1 and CDR2 (germline): SGHKS, YYEKEE (reference sequence). CDR3 length: 14 amino acids. The DNA of the CDR3 is TGTGCCAGCAGCTCACTCGGGGGGGGAGAGACCCAGTACTTC. Translation gives CASSSLGGGETQYF.